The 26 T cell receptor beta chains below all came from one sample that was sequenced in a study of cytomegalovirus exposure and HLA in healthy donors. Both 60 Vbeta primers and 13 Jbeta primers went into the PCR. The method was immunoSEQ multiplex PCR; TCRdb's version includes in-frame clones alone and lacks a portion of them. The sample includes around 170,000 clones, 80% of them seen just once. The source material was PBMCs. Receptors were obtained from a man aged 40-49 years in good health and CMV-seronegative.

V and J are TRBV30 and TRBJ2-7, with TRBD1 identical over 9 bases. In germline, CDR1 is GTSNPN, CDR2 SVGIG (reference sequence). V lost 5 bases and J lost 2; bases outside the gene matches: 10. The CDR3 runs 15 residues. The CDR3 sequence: CAWATPGQGTYEQYF. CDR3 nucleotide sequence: TGTGCCTGGGCTACTCCGGGACAGGGCACCTACGAGCAGTACTTC. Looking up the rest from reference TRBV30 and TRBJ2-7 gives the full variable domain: SQTIHQWPATLVQPVGSPLSLECTVEGTSNPNLYWYRQAAGRGLQLLFYSVGIGQISSEVPQNLSASRPQDRQFILSSKKLLLSDSGFYLCAWATPGQGTYEQYFGPGTRLTVT.

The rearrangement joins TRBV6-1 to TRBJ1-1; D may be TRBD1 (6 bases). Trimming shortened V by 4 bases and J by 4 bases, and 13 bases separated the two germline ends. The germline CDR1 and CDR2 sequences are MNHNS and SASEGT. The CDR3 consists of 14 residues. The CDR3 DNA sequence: TGTGCCAGCAGTGCAAAGGGGGTGCGCACTGAAGCTTTCTTT. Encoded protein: CASSAKGVRTEAFF.

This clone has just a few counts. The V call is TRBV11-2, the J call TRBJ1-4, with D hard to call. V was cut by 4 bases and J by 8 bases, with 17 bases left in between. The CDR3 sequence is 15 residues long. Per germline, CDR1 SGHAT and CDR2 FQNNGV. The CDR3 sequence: CASSSGGLRREKLFF. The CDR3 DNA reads TGTGCCAGCAGCTCAGGAGGTCTGAGGAGGGAAAAACTGTTTTTT.

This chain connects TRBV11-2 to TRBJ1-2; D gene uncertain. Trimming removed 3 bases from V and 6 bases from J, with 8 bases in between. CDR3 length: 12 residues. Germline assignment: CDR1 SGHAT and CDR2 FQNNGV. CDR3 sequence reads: CASSFPGNGYTF. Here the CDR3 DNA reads TGTGCCAGCAGCTTTCCGGGGAATGGCTACACCTTC. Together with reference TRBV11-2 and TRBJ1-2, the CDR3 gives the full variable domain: EAGVAQSPRYKIIEKRQSVAFWCNPISGHATLYWYQQILGQGPKLLIQFQNNGVVDDSQLPKDRFSAERLKGVDSTLKIQPAKLEDSAVYLCASSFPGNGYTFGSGTRLTVV.

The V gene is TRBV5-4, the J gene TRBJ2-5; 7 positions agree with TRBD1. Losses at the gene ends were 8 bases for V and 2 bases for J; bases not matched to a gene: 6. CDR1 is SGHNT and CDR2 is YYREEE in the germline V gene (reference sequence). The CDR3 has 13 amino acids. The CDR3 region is CASQQGTQETQYF. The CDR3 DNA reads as TGTGCCAGTCAACAGGGGACACAAGAGACCCAGTACTTC.

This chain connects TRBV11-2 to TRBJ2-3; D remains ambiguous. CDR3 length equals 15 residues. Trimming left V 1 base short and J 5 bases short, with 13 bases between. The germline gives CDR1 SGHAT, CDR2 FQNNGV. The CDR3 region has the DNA TGTGCCAGCAGCTTAGTTGCGACTCGTGGAGATACGCAGTATTTT. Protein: CASSLVATRGDTQYF.

CDR3 loop: CASTGRPSTDTQYF. In DNA, the CDR3 is TGTGCCAGCACGGGAAGACCTAGCACAGATACGCAGTATTTT. The chain employs TRBV27 and TRBJ2-3, with TRBD2 as a possible D gene (5 bases). CDR3 length equals 14 residues. The V and J ends lost 7 bases and 0 bases respectively, with 11 bases between them. CDR1 is MNHEY, CDR2 SMNVEV, per germline (reference sequence).

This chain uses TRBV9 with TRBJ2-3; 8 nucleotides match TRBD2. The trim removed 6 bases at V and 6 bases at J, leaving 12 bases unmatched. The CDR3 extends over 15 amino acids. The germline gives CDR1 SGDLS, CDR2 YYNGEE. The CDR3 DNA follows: TGTGCCAGCACCCTCTCCGGGACTAGGATGGATACGCAGTATTTT. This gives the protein CASTLSGTRMDTQYF.

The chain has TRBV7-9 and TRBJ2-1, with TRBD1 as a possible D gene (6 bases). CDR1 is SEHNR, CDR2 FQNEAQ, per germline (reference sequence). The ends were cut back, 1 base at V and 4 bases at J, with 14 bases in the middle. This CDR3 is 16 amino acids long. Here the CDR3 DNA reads TGTGCCAGCAGCTTAGTCGGTGGGGGCCTTTACAATGAGCAGTTCTTC. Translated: CASSLVGGGLYNEQFF.

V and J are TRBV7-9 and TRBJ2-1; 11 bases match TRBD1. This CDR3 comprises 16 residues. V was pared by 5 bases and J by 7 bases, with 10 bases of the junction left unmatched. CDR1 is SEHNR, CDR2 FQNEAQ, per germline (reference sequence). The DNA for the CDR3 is TGTGCCAGCAGCCCCGCCGGGACAGGGGGAGAAAATGAGCAGTTCTTC. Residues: CASSPAGTGGENEQFF. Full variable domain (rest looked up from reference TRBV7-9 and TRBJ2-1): DTGVSQNPRHKITKRGQNVTFRCDPISEHNRLYWYRQTLGQGPEFLTYFQNEAQLEKSRLLSDRFSAERPKGSFSTLEIQRTEQGDSAMYLCASSPAGTGGENEQFFGPGTRLTVL.

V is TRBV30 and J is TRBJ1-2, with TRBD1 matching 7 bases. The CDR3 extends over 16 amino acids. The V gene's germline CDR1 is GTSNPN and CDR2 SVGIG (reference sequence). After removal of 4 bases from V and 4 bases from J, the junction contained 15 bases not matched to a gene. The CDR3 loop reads CAWTPGGTAAFYGYTF. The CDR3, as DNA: TGTGCCTGGACTCCCGGCGGGACAGCAGCGTTCTATGGCTACACCTTC.

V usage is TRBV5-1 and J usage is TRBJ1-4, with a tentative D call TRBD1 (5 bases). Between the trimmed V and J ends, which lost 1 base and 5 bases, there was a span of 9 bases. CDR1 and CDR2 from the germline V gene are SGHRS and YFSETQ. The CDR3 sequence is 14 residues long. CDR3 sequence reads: CASSLTGLNEKLFF. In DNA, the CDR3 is TGCGCCAGCAGCTTGACAGGATTAAATGAAAAACTGTTTTTT.

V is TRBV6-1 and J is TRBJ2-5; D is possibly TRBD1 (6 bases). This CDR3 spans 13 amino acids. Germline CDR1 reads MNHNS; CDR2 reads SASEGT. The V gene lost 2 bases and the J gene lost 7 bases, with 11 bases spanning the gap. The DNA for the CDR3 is TGTGCCAGCAGTGAACGGCAGGGGTGGACCCAGTACTTC. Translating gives CASSERQGWTQYF.

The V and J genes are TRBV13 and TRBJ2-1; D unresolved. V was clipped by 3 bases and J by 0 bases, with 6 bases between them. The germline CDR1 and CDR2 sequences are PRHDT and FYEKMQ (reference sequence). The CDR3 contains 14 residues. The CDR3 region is CASSFEDSYNEQFF. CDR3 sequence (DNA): TGTGCCAGCAGCTTCGAGGACTCCTACAATGAGCAGTTCTTC.

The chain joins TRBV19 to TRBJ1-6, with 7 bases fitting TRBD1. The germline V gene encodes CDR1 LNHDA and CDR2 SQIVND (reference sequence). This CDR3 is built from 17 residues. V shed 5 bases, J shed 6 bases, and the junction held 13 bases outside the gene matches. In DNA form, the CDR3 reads TGTGCCAGTAGTGGCAAGATGGACAGGACTATTAATTCACCCCTCCACTTT. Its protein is CASSGKMDRTINSPLHF.

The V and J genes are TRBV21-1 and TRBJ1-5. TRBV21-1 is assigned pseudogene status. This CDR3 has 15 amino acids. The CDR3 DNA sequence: TGTGCCAGCAGCATATCGGGAGGCCCGGATCAGCCCCAGCATTTT. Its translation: CASSISGGPDQPQHF.

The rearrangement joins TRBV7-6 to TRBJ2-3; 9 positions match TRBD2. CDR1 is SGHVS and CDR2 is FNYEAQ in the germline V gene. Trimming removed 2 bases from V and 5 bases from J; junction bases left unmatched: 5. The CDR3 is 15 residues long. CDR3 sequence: CASSLIAGVQDTQYF. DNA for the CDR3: TGTGCCAGCAGCTTAATAGCGGGGGTACAAGATACGCAGTATTTT.

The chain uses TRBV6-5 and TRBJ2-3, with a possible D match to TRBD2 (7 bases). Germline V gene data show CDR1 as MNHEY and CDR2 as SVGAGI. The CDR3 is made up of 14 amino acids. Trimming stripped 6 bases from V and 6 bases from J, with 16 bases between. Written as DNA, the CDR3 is TGTGCCAGCAGCCGGGGGGCCTCTGGGGATACGCAGTATTTT. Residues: CASSRGASGDTQYF.

The CDR3 coding sequence is TGTGCCATCAGTGAGGGGCTAGCGGGGGTTGGTGAGCAGTTCTTC. Amino acids: CAISEGLAGVGEQFF. V is TRBV10-3 and J is TRBJ2-1; TRBD2 aligns across 10 bases. CDR3 size: 15 residues. Trimming at V came to 2 bases and at J to 9 bases, leaving 7 bases not matched to a gene. The V gene's germline CDR1 is ENHRY and CDR2 SYGVKD.

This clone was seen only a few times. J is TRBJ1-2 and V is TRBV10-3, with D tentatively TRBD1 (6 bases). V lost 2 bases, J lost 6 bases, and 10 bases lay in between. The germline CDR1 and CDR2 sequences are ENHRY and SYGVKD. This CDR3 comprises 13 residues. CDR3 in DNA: TGTGCCATCAGTGAGCAAAAGGGGGATGGCTACACCTTC. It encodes CAISEQKGDGYTF.

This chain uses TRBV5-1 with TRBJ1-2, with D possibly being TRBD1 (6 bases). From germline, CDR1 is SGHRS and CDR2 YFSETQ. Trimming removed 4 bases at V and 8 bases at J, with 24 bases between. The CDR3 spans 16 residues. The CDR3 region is CASSPGGAGDRGGYTF. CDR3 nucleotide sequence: TGCGCCAGCAGCCCTGGGGGCGCGGGGGATCGCGGAGGCTACACCTTC. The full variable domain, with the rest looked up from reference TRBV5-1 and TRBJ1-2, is KAGVTQTPRYLIKTRGQQVTLSCSPISGHRSVSWYQQTPGQGLQFLFEYFSETQRNKGNFPGRFSGRQFSNSRSEMNVSTLELGDSALYLCASSPGGAGDRGGYTFGSGTRLTVV.

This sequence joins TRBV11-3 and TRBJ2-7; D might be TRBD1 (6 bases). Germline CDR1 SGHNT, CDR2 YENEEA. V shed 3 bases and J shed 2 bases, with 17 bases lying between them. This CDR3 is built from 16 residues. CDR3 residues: CASSLGPTGLTYEQYF. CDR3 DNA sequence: TGTGCCAGCAGCTTGGGCCCTACAGGGCTCACCTACGAGCAGTACTTC.

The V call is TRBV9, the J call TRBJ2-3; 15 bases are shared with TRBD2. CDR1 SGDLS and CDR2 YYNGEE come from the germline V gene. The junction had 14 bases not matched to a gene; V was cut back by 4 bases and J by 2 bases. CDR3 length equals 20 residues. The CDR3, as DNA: TGTGCCAGCAGCCGTACCCCGGGACTAGCGGGAGGATTCCACACAGATACGCAGTATTTT. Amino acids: CASSRTPGLAGGFHTDTQYF.

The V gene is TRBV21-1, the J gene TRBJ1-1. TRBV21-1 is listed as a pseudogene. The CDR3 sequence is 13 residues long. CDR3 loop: CASSKRRSTEAFF. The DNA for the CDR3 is TGTGCCAGCAGCAAAAGGAGGAGCACTGAAGCTTTCTTT.

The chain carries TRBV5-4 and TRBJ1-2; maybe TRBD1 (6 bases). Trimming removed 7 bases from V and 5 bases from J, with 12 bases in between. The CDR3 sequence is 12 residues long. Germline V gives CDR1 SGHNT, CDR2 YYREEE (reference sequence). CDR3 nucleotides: TGTGCCAGCCAAGGACAGTCATATGGCTACACCTTC. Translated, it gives CASQGQSYGYTF. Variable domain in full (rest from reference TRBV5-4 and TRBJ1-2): ETGVTQSPTHLIKTRGQQVTLRCSSQSGHNTVSWYQQALGQGPQFIFQYYREEENGRGNFPPRFSGLQFPNYSSELNVNALELDDSALYLCASQGQSYGYTFGSGTRLTVV.

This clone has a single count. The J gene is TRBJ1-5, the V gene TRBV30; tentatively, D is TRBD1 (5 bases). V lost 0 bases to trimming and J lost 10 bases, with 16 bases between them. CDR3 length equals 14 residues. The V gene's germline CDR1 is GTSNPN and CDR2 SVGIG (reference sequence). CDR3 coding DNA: TGTGCCTGGAGTGTCGACAGAGCGCTTCTTCCCCAGCATTTT. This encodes CAWSVDRALLPQHF.